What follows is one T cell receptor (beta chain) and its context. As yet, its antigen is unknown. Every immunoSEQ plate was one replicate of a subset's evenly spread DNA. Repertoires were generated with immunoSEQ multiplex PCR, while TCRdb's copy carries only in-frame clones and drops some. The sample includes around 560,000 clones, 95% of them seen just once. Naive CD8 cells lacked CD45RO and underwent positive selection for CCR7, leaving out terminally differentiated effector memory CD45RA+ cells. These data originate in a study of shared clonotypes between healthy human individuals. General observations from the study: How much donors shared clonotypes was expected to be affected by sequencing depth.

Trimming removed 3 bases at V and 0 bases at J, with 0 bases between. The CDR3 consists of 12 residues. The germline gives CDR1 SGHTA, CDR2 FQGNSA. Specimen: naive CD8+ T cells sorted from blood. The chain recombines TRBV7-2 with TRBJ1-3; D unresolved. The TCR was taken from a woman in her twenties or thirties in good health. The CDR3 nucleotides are TGTGCCAGCAGCTTCTCTGGAAACACCATATATTTT. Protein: CASSFSGNTIYF.